This TCR beta chain came from a study of T cell responses to AZD1222 COVID-19 vaccine. Study conclusions and caveats: Spike-specific TCR breadth and depth both grew after two AZD1222 doses. Sampled repertoires all dated from after the peak T cell response.

TCRdb's table, derived via immunoSEQ multiplex PCR, lists solely in-frame clones and lacks some. Here the sample spans roughly 180,000 clones, around 94% being singletons. In the case of this clone: As yet, its antigen is unknown.

V gave up 4 bases and J gave up 8 bases; unmatched junction bases: 12. Looked up from germline, CDR1 is SNHLY and CDR2 is FYNNEI. The CDR3 contains 15 residues. The V gene is TRBV2, the J gene TRBJ2-7; TRBD2 matches 9 bases. The material was peripheral blood, obtained 28 days after the second AZD1222 dose. The receptor was isolated from an adult who received the AZD1222 COVID-19 vaccine. CDR3 sequence (DNA): TGTGCCAGCAGTGCCTATAGCGGGAGAGGTAGGCAGCAGTACTTC. Encoded protein: CASSAYSGRGRQQYF.